The 7 T cell receptor beta chains presented below share a single source sample, sequenced in a study of cytomegalovirus exposure and HLA in healthy donors. The PCR ran on 60 Vbeta and 13 Jbeta primers. Assay: immunoSEQ multiplex PCR; the TCRdb copy retains only in-frame clones and omits some. The sample includes about 130,000 clones, 80% seen only once; the top ten take 7.5% to 9.5%. Sequences were obtained from PBMCs. The receptors were sampled from a man between 25 and 39 years old in good health and CMV-seropositive.

The chain combines TRBV5-5 with TRBJ1-1; tentative D call: TRBD1 (5 bases). Deletions cut 0 bases from V and 1 base from J, with 16 bases between. Looked up from germline, CDR1 is SGHKS and CDR2 is YYEKEE (reference sequence). The CDR3 length is 17 residues. CDR3 protein: CASSLAQWLQANTEAFF. The CDR3 DNA reads TGTGCCAGCAGCTTGGCTCAGTGGTTACAGGCGAACACTGAAGCTTTCTTT.

The chain carries TRBV10-2 and TRBJ2-5; 9 bases are shared with TRBD1. The length of the CDR3 is 15 residues. V was pared by 1 base and J by 5 bases, with 5 bases of the junction left unmatched. Per germline, CDR1 WSHSY and CDR2 SAAADI. The DNA for the CDR3 is TGCGCCAGCAGTGAGTTCACAGGGGGCTCGGAGACCCAGTACTTC. This codes for CASSEFTGGSETQYF.

The chain joins TRBV18 to TRBJ1-2; weak D call: TRBD1 (6 bases). Per germline, CDR1 KGHSH and CDR2 LQKENI. The CDR3 length is 13 residues. The V end was cut by 2 bases, the J end by 4 bases, with 8 bases between. The CDR3 DNA sequence: TGTGCCAGCTCACCAACGGACAGCTATGGCTACACCTTC. As protein: CASSPTDSYGYTF.

The rearrangement links TRBV6-5 to TRBJ2-2; possible D gene TRBD2, 5 bases. V lost 0 bases, J lost 0 bases, and 5 bases lay in between. This CDR3 has 15 residues. Germline lookup yields CDR1 MNHEY and CDR2 SVGAGI. CDR3 sequence: CASSYSRANTGELFF. Written as DNA, the CDR3 is TGTGCCAGCAGTTACTCGAGGGCGAACACCGGGGAGCTGTTTTTT.

The chain is built from TRBV6-1 and TRBJ2-2; no definite D call. Trimming took 11 bases from V and 1 from J, leaving 8 bases between them. Looked up from germline, CDR1 is MNHNS and CDR2 is SASEGT. This CDR3 has 12 residues. The CDR3 DNA reads TGTGCCGGTGGGCGGAACACCGGGGAGCTGTTTTTT. This encodes CAGGRNTGELFF.

The rearrangement links TRBV7-2 to TRBJ1-2; the D gene is possibly TRBD1 (6 bases). V lost 4 bases and J 4 bases, leaving 13 bases between the germline ends. Germline values: CDR1 SGHTA, CDR2 FQGNSA. The CDR3 runs to 14 residues. This chain's CDR3 is CASSSAGGGYGYTF. Written as DNA, the CDR3 is TGTGCCAGCAGCTCCGCGGGGGGCGGCTATGGCTACACCTTC.

This sequence joins TRBV27 and TRBJ2-5; D not certain. The CDR3 consists of 14 residues. Germline CDR1 and CDR2: MNHEY and SMNVEV (reference sequence). V shed 5 bases and J shed 0 bases, with 10 bases lying between them. CDR3 residues: CASSRRRYQETQYF. DNA for the CDR3: TGTGCCAGCAGTCGTCGTCGGTACCAAGAGACCCAGTACTTC.